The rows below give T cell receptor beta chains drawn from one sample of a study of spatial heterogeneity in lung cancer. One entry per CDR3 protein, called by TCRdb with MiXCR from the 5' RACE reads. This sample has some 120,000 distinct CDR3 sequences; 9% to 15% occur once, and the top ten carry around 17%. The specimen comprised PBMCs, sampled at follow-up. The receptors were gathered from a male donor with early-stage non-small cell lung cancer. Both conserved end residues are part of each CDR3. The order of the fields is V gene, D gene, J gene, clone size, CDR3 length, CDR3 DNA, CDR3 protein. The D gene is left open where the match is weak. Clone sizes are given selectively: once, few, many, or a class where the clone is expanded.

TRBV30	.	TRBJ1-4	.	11	TGTGCCTGGAGTTATCGACTGGGGCTGTTTTTT	CAWSYRLGLFF
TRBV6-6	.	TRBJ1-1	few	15	TGTGCCAGCAGTTTGTCCAGGACTATGAACACTGAAGCTTTCTTT	CASSLSRTMNTEAFF
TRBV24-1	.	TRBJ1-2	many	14	TGTGCCACCAGTGGGCAGATGGATAACTATGGCTACACCTTC	CATSGQMDNYGYTF
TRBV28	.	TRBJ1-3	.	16	TGTGCCAGCAGTTTATATGGCCGAATATCTGGAAACACCATATATTTT	CASSLYGRISGNTIYF
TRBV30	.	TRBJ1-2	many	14	TGTGCCTGGAGTCTCGGACCGAGTAACTATGGCTACACCTTC	CAWSLGPSNYGYTF
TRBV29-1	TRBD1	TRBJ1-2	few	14	TGCAGCGCGACTACAGGGGGCGACAACTATGGCTACACCTTC	CSATTGGDNYGYTF
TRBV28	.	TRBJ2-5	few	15	TGTGCCAGCAGTCCTCAGACAGTGTGGCTTGCGACCCAGTACTTC	CASSPQTVWLATQYF
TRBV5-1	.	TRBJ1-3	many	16	TGCGCCAGCAGCATGACAGTGCAGCGGGGAGGAAACACCATATATTTT	CASSMTVQRGGNTIYF
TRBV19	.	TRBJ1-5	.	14	TGTGCCAGTAGCATCGGACAGCCCAATCAGCCCCAGCATTTT	CASSIGQPNQPQHF
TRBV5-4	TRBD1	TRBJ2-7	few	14	TGTGCCAGCAGCTTGGAGGGACAGAGCTACGAGCAGTACTTC	CASSLEGQSYEQYF
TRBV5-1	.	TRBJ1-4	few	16	TGCGCCAGCAGCTCGGGGAGGGCCGCTATTGGAGAAAAACTGTTTTTT	CASSSGRAAIGEKLFF
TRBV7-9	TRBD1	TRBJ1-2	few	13	TGTGCCAGCAGCTTAGAGGGGGCCGTTGGCTACACCTTC	CASSLEGAVGYTF
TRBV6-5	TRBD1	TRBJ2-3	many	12	TGTGCCAGCAGCACAGGGGTAGATACGCAGTATTTT	CASSTGVDTQYF
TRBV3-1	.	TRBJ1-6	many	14	TGTGCCAGCAGCCAAACCGATCGTAATTCACCCCTCCACTTT	CASSQTDRNSPLHF
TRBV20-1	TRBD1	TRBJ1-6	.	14	TGCAGTGCTAGCCCAGGGGGCGATAATTCACCCCTCCACTTT	CSASPGGDNSPLHF
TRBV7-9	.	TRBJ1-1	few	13	TGTGCCAGCAGCCCGCAGGGTGTCACTGAAGCTTTCTTT	CASSPQGVTEAFF
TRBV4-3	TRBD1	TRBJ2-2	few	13	TGCGCCAGCAGCGTACAGGGGGGCGGGGAGCTGTTTTTT	CASSVQGGGELFF
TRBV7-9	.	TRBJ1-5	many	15	TGTGCCAGCAGCTCCCTCGGCGGGAGCAATCAGCCCCAGCATTTT	CASSSLGGSNQPQHF